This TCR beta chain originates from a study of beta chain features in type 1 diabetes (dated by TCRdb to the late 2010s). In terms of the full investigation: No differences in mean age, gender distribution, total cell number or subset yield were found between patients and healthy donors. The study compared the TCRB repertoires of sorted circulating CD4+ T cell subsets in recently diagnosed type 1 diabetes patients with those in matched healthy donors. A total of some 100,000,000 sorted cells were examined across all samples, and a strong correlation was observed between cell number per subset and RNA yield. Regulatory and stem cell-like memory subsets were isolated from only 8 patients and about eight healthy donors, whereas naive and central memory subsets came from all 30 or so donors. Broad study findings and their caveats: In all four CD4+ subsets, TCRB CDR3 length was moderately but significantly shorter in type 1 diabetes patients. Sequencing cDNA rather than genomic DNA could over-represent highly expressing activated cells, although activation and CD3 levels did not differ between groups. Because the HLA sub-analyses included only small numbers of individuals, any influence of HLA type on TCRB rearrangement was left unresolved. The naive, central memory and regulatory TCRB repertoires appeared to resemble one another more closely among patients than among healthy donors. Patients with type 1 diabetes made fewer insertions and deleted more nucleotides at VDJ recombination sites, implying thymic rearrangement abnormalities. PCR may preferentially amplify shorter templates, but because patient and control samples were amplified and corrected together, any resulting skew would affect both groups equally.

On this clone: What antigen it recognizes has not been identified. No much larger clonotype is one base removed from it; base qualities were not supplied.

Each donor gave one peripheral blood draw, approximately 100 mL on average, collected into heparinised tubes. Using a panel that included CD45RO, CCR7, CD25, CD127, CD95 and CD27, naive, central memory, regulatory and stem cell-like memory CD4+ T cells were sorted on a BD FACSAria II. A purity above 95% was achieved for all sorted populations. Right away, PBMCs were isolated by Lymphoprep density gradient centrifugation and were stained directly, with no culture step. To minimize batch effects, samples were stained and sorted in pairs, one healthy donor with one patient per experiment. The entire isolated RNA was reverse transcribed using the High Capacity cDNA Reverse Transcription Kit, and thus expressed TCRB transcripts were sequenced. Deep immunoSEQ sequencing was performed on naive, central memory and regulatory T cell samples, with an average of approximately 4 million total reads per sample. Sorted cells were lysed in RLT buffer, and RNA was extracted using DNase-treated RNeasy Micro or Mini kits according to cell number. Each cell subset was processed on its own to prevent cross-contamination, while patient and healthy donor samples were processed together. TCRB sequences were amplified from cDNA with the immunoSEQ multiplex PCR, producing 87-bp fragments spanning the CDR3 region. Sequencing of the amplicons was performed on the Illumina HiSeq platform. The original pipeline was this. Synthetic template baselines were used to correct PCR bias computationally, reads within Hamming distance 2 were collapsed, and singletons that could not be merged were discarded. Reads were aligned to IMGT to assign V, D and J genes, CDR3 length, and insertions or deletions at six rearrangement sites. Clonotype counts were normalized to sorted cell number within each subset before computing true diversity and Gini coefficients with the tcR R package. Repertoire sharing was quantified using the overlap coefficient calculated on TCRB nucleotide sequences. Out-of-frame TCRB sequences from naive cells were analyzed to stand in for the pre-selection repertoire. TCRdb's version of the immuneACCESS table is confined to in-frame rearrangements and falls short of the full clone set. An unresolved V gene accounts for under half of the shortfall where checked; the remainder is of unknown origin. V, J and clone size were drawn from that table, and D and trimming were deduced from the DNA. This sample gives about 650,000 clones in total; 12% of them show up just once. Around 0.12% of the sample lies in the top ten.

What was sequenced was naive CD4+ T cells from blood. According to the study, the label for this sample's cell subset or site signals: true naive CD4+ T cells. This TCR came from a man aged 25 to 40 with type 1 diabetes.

The nucleotides are TGCGCCAGCAGCAGACCAACAGGAGAGAATTCACCCCTCCACTTT. Translated, it reads CASSRPTGENSPLHF. The rearranged chain carries TRBV5-1 and TRBJ1-6; TRBD1 is a weak D gene call, 5 bases matching. The junction shows trimming of 4 bases on V and 7 bases on J, plus 15 bases between the germline ends. CDR1 and CDR2 (SGHRS, YFSETQ) derive from the germline V gene. The CDR3 runs 15 residues from the cysteine to the phenylalanine. Only the CDR3 region is kept as DNA, spanning 45 bases read in frame from base 1.